This TCR beta chain was sequenced in a study of Graves' ophthalmopathy and Graves' hyperthyroidism. Background on the study: No treatment had been given when peripheral blood was collected at initial diagnosis.

This clonotype was counted at least ten times. The antigen is undetermined. Study-wide findings and caveats: The model flagged ophthalmopathy progression at about 68% sensitivity and 72% to 85% specificity.

With V trimmed by 2 bases and J by 3 bases, 1 base remained unmatched. The CDR3 length is 14 residues. Germline assignment: CDR1 GTSNPN and CDR2 SVGIG (reference sequence). From RNA, the CDR3 regions of TCR beta chains were amplified and sequenced. Amplification began with first-round RT-PCR using HTBI primers, then second-round multiplex PCR was performed. TCRdb re-called the multiplex PCR reads with MiXCR, one entry per CDR3 protein. The sample contains 350,000 to 450,000 distinct CDR3 sequences, about 17% of which appear only once. A duration under 3 months, NOSPECS ≥4, CAS ≥3 and moderate-to-severe activity characterized the donors with ophthalmopathy.

Sequenced material: peripheral blood. This TCR was recovered from a woman under 30 with Graves' ophthalmopathy. The chain has TRBV30 and TRBJ1-6; 7 bases are shared with TRBD1. The CDR3 DNA reads as TGTGCCTGGAGTAGGGACAGCTATAATTCACCCCTCCACTTT. This translates into CAWSRDSYNSPLHF. Variable domain in full (rest from reference TRBV30 and TRBJ1-6): SQTIHQWPATLVQPVGSPLSLECTVEGTSNPNLYWYRQAAGRGLQLLFYSVGIGQISSEVPQNLSASRPQDRQFILSSKKLLLSDSGFYLCAWSRDSYNSPLHFGNGTRLTVT.